Included here is one T cell receptor beta chain sequence, with context. Its antigen has not been determined. Base-call qualities are not available, and no considerably larger clone is one nucleotide away. Compared with germline, V lacks 6 bases and J lacks 3 bases; bases without a gene match: 10. The CDR3 sequence holds 16 residues, the cysteine and phenylalanine included. The only DNA kept is the CDR3, 48 bases in frame from the first base. CDR1 LNHDA and CDR2 SQIVND were looked up in the germline V gene (reference sequence). The record originates from a study of cytomegalovirus exposure and HLA in healthy donors (dated by TCRdb to about 2017). Background for the entire study: An earlier analysis of roughly 610 of the donors reported 250 to 300 Gb of sequence data and approximately 120 million unique TCR beta sequences obtained from approximately 180 million T cells. An early release covering over 500 HLA-typed donors comprised about 310 gigabases of sequencing data and some 79 million unique TCR sequences. Among the approximately 430 genotyped donors, 75% to 90% belonged to the genetic ancestry cluster associated with self-reported Caucasian donors. The study aimed to test whether signatures of past pathogen exposure could be identified by cataloging public T cell receptors. The study profiled the T cell repertoires of 500 to 800 subjects by immunosequencing and related them to cytomegalovirus serostatus. Along with the approximately 620-subject first cohort, a separate validation cohort of over 90 different subjects was used. High-throughput TCR immunosequencing, statistical association of individual TCRs with disease status, and machine learning were combined to predict cytomegalovirus infection status. A later analysis re-examined previously published TCR beta repertoires from hundreds of donors and added high-resolution HLA genotyping to investigate patterns of TCR occurrence. Rather than drawing on any new phenotypic data, the later analysis identified candidate immune exposures from TCR beta sequences and the way those sequences occurred across donors. An earlier analysis of several hundred of the donors applied high-throughput TCR beta sequencing to assess whether each TCR beta V gene segment acted as functional or pseudogenic. Donor age, sex, ethnicity and CMV serostatus were compiled alongside the repertoire data. A later genetic analysis used genome-wide SNP genotypes for about three fifths of the 666 donors, treating that subset as a discovery cohort. All discovery cohort repertoires had been generated using a single sequencing platform. Class I and class II HLA loci were covered by the typing at four-digit resolution. Typing coverage differed by locus: A, B, C, DRB1 and DQB1 were typed in roughly 620-640 donors, DQA1 in about 500, DPA1 in some 570, and DPB1 in 400 to 480. A handful of DR-DQ haplotypes were handled as single units for association and clustering because linkage in the cohort was strong. On average, roughly 240,000 unique TCR beta nucleotide sequences were sequenced per donor among fewer than 500 genotyped donors of the cohort, with roughly 19% of those sequences being non-productive. The paper's findings and limits, for the study overall: According to a later analysis, most CMV-associated TCR beta chains appeared to be HLA-restricted, and the HLA associations seemed to be driven largely by CMV exposure. Because the 87-base-pair reads could not distinguish some IMGT-functional V segments, including TRBV6-2 and TRBV6-3, those segments were excluded. According to the authors, the approach could potentially be generalized to other disease states and immunological phenotypes. The study gave a list of under 200 TCR beta chains associated with cytomegalovirus. Linkage disequilibrium might explain the correlated functional status among segregating V segments, but an unknown experimental factor could not be ruled out. A cluster of highly shared sequence variants was judged likely to represent a technical artifact of the sequencing pipeline. A further reported finding was that TCR beta sequences accurately predicted the HLA-A and HLA-B alleles for most subjects in the first cohort. Compared with the 666-donor mean, donors in an Asian-associated ancestry cluster had fewer N-insertions in productive TCRs, according to a later genetic analysis. At a false discovery rate of 0.05, a later analysis linked some 18,000 TCR beta sequences to specific HLA alleles. In a later analysis, the rate of TCR association differed among HLA loci, with DRB1 alleles having the most associated TCRs and HLA-C alleles having the fewest. V-gene and J-gene trimming of TCR beta chains was associated with a missense DCLRE1C variant in a later genetic analysis, and the association was replicated in an independent cohort. Because HLA typing was missing for some donors at each locus, association tests included only the typed subset. In both the original and validation cohorts, the classifier was reported to diagnose cytomegalovirus status with high specificity and sensitivity. A later analysis reported that several top co-occurrence clusters appeared linked to parvovirus B19, influenza, CMV and Epstein-Barr virus. The presence/absence analyses assumed that sequencing depth was roughly uniform across donors, and that assumption may not be true. In a later analysis, HLA-associated TCR beta chains were found to be more clonally expanded and to have lower generation probabilities than equally common non-associated chains. Three of the identified cytomegalovirus-associated TCR beta chains were confirmed in vitro to be specific for cytomegalovirus antigens. Most TCR sequences were observed very rarely across donors, whereas some public TCRs were present in many individuals. In an earlier analysis of some 640 of the donors, most TCR beta V segments were observed in productive rearrangements about 90% or about 30% of the time, broadly matching IMGT annotations. Strong co-occurrence of HLA alleles, especially DR and DQ, made assigning TCR associations to individual alleles difficult. Only TCR beta chains were sequenced in this cohort, and the absence of alpha or paired-chain data limited detectable features. Over 15 rarely observed V segments, including chromosome 9 orphons, were excluded from the earlier analysis of 550 to 700 of the donors because counts were too low. Immune exposure information for the cohort was limited to CMV serostatus.

Libraries came from the immunoSEQ multiplex PCR assay. The multiplex PCR relied on a mix of 60 forward primers for TCR Vbeta segments and 13 reverse primers for TCR Jbeta segments. The CDR3 region of rearranged TCR beta genes was amplified from genomic DNA with a multiplex PCR assay. The Illumina HiSeq System was used to sequence the amplified TCR beta libraries as 87-base-pair reads. The authors' pipeline ran thus. A later analysis counted about 80 million unique TCR beta chains across the 550 to 700 repertoires, and 10 million to 11 million of these chains were shared by at least two donors. A nearest-neighbor algorithm error-corrected the raw reads and collapsed the reads into unique sequences, merging closely related sequences to remove PCR and sequencing errors. To assign V, D and J gene segments, CDR3 sequences were aligned to IMGT reference sequences. For a sequence to be retained, at least a six-nucleotide match to both a V gene segment and a J gene segment was required. A rearrangement counted as productive if the CDR3 had no stop codons and remained in frame with V and J, and every other rearrangement counted as non-productive. CDR3 was defined according to IMGT convention as the region running from the second conserved V-encoded cysteine to the conserved J-encoded phenylalanine. The earlier analysis of about 610 of the donors excluded any sequence lacking an unambiguous match to a single V gene segment. An earlier analysis of a few hundred of the donors called V segments functional above 56.7% productive rearrangements and segregating when the between-donor standard deviation exceeded 5%. A statistical classification framework was developed to diagnose cytomegalovirus status using the catalog of TCR beta chain sequences. In a later analysis, TCR nucleotide sequences were compared against IMGT/GENE-DB human TR gene sequences so that V and J genes could be assigned. A later analysis assigned CDR3 sequences and most-parsimonious VDJ recombination scenarios with the TCRdist pipeline. In a later analysis, each TCR beta chain was defined by its CDR3 amino acid sequence together with its V-gene family, and reads without a unique V-gene family were excluded. To address suspected cross-contamination and a sequencing artifact, a later analysis removed a few hundred highly shared, low-generation-probability nucleotide sequences. In a later analysis, a clonal expansion index for each public chain was calculated from normalized within-repertoire ranks of inferred template counts. In a later analysis, generation probabilities were computed with a VDJ recombination model fitted to out-of-frame rearrangements, and the resulting probabilities were checked against IGoR. In a later analysis, hypergeometric tests were used to score TCR-TCR, TCR-HLA and TCR-CMV co-occurrence, with a repertoire-size bias correction applied to TCR pairs. False discovery rates were estimated in a later analysis by permuting HLA or CMV assignments 20 times. In a later analysis, co-occurring TCRs were grouped using DBSCAN, with TCRdist sequence similarity added in when clustering inside HLA-allele-positive subsets. For co-occurrence clustering, repertoires with fewer than 30,000 or more than 120,000 public chains were excluded, along with four or five repertoires with anomalous nucleotide sharing. TCRdb provides this immuneACCESS table in a form limited to in-frame rearrangements. Some clones are lacking; in checked studies, under half of them reflect an unresolved V gene, and why the rest are absent is not known. Clonal size and the V and J genes are those of that table, whereas D and trimming came from the DNA. In all, the sample holds about 160,000 clones, and 80% of those were seen once. Together, the top ten hold around 9.8% of the sample.

The cohort consisted of more than 650 healthy bone marrow donors. At the time of sampling, every cohort member was nominally healthy, though immune exposures that went unrecorded were likely present. The donor tested CMV seropositive and was one of the 289 seropositive cohort members. Each donor provided a peripheral blood sample, and peripheral blood mononuclear cells were used for TCR beta sequencing. Genomic DNA was extracted from the blood cell samples with the Qiagen DNeasy Blood Extraction Kit. The receptor's source is a man aged 18 to 30 in good health and CMV-seropositive. The chain uses TRBV19 and TRBJ2-2; 7 central bases correspond to TRBD1. Sequenced input: PBMCs. The CDR3 loop reads CASREQTGKDTGELFF. DNA sequence: TGTGCCAGTAGGGAACAGACAGGGAAGGACACCGGGGAGCTGTTTTTT.